Below, 12 T cell receptor beta chains from the same sample are listed, as sequenced in a study of T cells after posttransplantation cyclophosphamide. Here immunoSEQ multiplex PCR was the method, and the copy in TCRdb shows in-frame clones only, minus some. The sample shows fewer than 40,000 clones, no singletons; the ten largest hold 4% to 5%. The material sequenced was PBMCs. The source of these receptors is a woman aged 45-65 years in good health and a related stem cell transplant donor.

This clone was counted many times. This rearrangement joins TRBV6-4 to TRBJ1-4, with 7 positions matching TRBD1. Unmatched junction bases numbered 2, after V lost 5 bases and J lost 2 bases. The CDR3 length is 14 residues. Germline loops: CDR1 MRHNA, CDR2 SNTAGT. The DNA of the CDR3 is TGTGCCAGCAGTTTGACAGGGACTAATGAAAAACTGTTTTTT. Translating it yields CASSLTGTNEKLFF.

The chain uses TRBV5-1 and TRBJ2-3; perhaps TRBD2 as D (5 bases). The V gene lost 1 base and the J gene lost 0 bases, with 6 bases spanning the gap. The CDR3 sequence is 14 residues long. Germline V gene lookup returns CDR1 SGHRS and CDR2 YFSETQ. The CDR3 region is CASSLTRSTDTQYF. CDR3 nucleotide sequence: TGCGCCAGCAGCTTGACTAGAAGCACAGATACGCAGTATTTT.

This clone came up many times. The chain has TRBV28 and TRBJ2-7; no firm D call. This CDR3 has 13 residues. V gave up 10 bases and J gave up 0 bases, with 13 bases separating them. Germline V gene lookup returns CDR1 MDHEN and CDR2 SYDVKM. This CDR3 is CAIRKFSSYEQYF. In nucleotides, the CDR3 is TGTGCCATCCGTAAGTTTAGCTCCTACGAGCAGTACTTC.

There are many counts of this clone. The gene calls are TRBV5-6 and TRBJ1-3; 12 bases are shared with TRBD1. The CDR3 sequence is 16 residues long. The germline V gene encodes CDR1 SGHDT and CDR2 YYEEEE. The ends lost 4 bases at V and 4 bases at J; junction bases unmatched: 6. CDR3 protein: CASSVGQGALGNTIYF. The DNA of the CDR3 is TGTGCCAGCAGCGTGGGACAGGGGGCTTTAGGAAACACCATATATTTT.

This clone was seen ten or more times. V usage is TRBV27 and J usage is TRBJ1-2; TRBD1 might be the D (5 bases). This CDR3 is 14 amino acids long. The V gene lost 10 bases and the J gene lost 3 bases, with 18 bases spanning the gap. In germline, CDR1 is MNHEY, CDR2 SMNVEV (reference sequence). CDR3 in amino acids: CATLPMGGDYGYTF. The CDR3 DNA is TGTGCCACCCTTCCTATGGGGGGGGACTATGGCTACACCTTC.

This clone was seen ten or more times. The same CDR3 also results from other DNA sequences found in this sample. The chain has TRBV7-9 and TRBJ2-2, with 15 bases that match TRBD2. With V trimmed by 5 bases and J by 4 bases, 8 bases remained unmatched. In germline, CDR1 is SEHNR, CDR2 FQNEAQ (reference sequence). This CDR3 contains 18 residues. The chain's CDR3 is CASSPSPGLAGGTGELFF. The CDR3, as DNA: TGTGCCAGCAGCCCAAGTCCGGGACTAGCGGGGGGCACCGGGGAGCTGTTTTTT.

This clone was counted many times. The chain joins TRBV11-3 to TRBJ1-1; D unclear. CDR1 is SGHNT and CDR2 is YENEEA in the germline V gene. The CDR3 is 15 residues long. Trimming left V 1 base short and J 2 bases short, with 11 bases between. CDR3: CASSLGISVNTEAFF. The CDR3 DNA reads as TGTGCCAGCAGCTTAGGTATCTCTGTAAACACTGAAGCTTTCTTT.

Many counts were recorded for this clone. The V call is TRBV7-9, the J call TRBJ1-2, with TRBD1 as a possible D gene (5 bases). Between the trimmed V and J ends, which lost 3 bases and 4 bases, there was a span of 9 bases. This CDR3 has 13 residues. Germline-derived CDR1 and CDR2 are SEHNR and FQNEAQ (reference sequence). CDR3: CASSFAGPYGYTF. The DNA of the CDR3 is TGTGCCAGCAGCTTTGCAGGGCCCTATGGCTACACCTTC. Complete variable domain (other parts from reference TRBV7-9 and TRBJ1-2): DTGVSQNPRHKITKRGQNVTFRCDPISEHNRLYWYRQTLGQGPEFLTYFQNEAQLEKSRLLSDRFSAERPKGSFSTLEIQRTEQGDSAMYLCASSFAGPYGYTFGSGTRLTVV.

This clone was detected only a few times. The chain recombines TRBV7-2 with TRBJ1-5; D is perhaps TRBD1 (6 bases). The V gene's germline CDR1 is SGHTA and CDR2 FQGNSA. The CDR3 totals 16 residues. V was clipped by 1 base and J by 4 bases, with 14 bases between them. The CDR3 region is CASSLGHRARNQPQHF. Written as DNA, the CDR3 is TGTGCCAGCAGCTTAGGGCACAGGGCTCGAAATCAGCCCCAGCATTTT.

This clone was seen repeatedly, ten times or more. The chain links TRBV9 to TRBJ2-5, with 7 bases lining up with TRBD1. CDR1 and CDR2 from the germline V gene are SGDLS and YYNGEE. J was trimmed by 2 bases and V by 0 bases; bases with no gene match: 10. This CDR3 spans 17 amino acids. CDR3 DNA sequence: TGTGCCAGCAGCGTAGGAGGGACAGCGACTTTACAAGAGACCCAGTACTTC. Protein: CASSVGGTATLQETQYF.

This clone was counted ten times or more. This rearrangement joins TRBV5-5 to TRBJ2-7, with TRBD1 identical over 10 bases. From germline, CDR1 is SGHKS and CDR2 YYEKEE (reference sequence). The V gene end was trimmed by 4 bases and the J gene end by 6 bases; junction bases not matched to a gene: 10. The CDR3 has 15 amino acids. The CDR3 DNA is TGTGCCAGCAGCGCCGACGGGACAGGGGATCGCGAGCAGTACTTC. This sequence encodes CASSADGTGDREQYF.

In its sample, this clone was seen many times. CDR3: CASSASGGISYEQYF. The CDR3, as DNA: TGTGCCAGCAGCGCTAGCGGGGGCATCTCCTACGAGCAGTACTTC. This sequence joins TRBV11-2 and TRBJ2-7; 10 bases map to TRBD2. This CDR3 is built from 15 residues. Trimming took 5 bases from V and 0 from J; bases not matched to a gene: 4. The germline V gene has CDR1 SGHAT and CDR2 FQNNGV.